This TCR beta chain emerged from a study of vaccination and CD4 T cells after COVID-19 (dated 2022 in TCRdb). About the study as a whole: Every convalescent patient had a positive nasal swab PCR test for SARS-CoV-2, with mild disease in several patients and severe disease in one. Post-vaccine blood samples were obtained a median of about 72 days after the second vaccine dose, with a range of roughly 12 to 250 days. In ten to eleven COVID-19 convalescent patients and a few infection-naive healthy vaccine recipients, researchers compared the spike-specific CD4+ TCR repertoire from before mRNA vaccination with the repertoire from after. The cultures were stimulated with overlapping spike peptide pools from SARS-CoV-2 and from the common cold coronaviruses HCoV-NL63, HCoV-OC43 and HCoV-229E. Post-COVID blood samples from convalescent patients were collected a median of about 110 days after diagnosis, with a range of roughly 35 to 180 days. In the convalescent cohort there were six males and four females, among whom were two Hispanic individuals, seven Caucasians, two Asians and one multiracial person. Participants received two doses of either the Pfizer-BioNTech BNT162b2 vaccine (n=8) or the Moderna mRNA-1273 vaccine (n=2). In control cultures, a CEFX viral epitope pool was used as positive control, an HIV-1 Nef peptide pool was used as negative control, or no peptide was added. Overall study results and their limits: Among the post-vaccine SARS-CoV-2-reactive clones in convalescent patients, a median 86.3% showed up only after vaccination, which suggests vaccine-specific priming. In convalescent patients, nearly all vaccine-specific clones (304 of 307) were found to be mono-reactive for SARS-CoV-2 spike rather than cross-reactive with common cold coronaviruses. The study included relatively few convalescent patients and did not analyze early timepoints after natural infection. An increase in the median number of SARS-CoV-2-reactive clonotypes from 20 to 25 after infection to 38 after vaccination was observed, but the change was not found to be significant.

Library prep was done by PCR. At the Johns Hopkins FTIC core, DNA from the cultured CD4+ T cells underwent TCR sequencing with the Oncomine TCR Beta short-read assay. Genomic DNA was extracted from the cultured CD4+ T cells with the QIAamp micro DNA kit. Oncomine TCR Beta libraries from cultured CD4+ T cells were pooled with unique dual indexes and sequenced on an Illumina iSeq 100. In the paper's pipeline: Non-productive sequences were removed, and CDR3s that did not start with C, did not end with F or W, or were shorter than 7 amino acids were discarded. Antigen-specific clonotypes were identified with the MANAFEST web application by comparing peptide-stimulated wells with reference and other culture wells. To be called positive, a clone needed an FDR below 0.05, an odds ratio above 5, and a productive frequency above 0.1% in at least two of three replicate wells. Clonotypes that were significantly expanded in both SARS-CoV-2 spike wells and at least one common cold coronavirus spike condition were defined as cross-reactive. CDR3 homology was assessed with Levenshtein distances (stringdist) and unrooted phylogenetic trees (ape) in R version 3.6.1. TCRdb ran its own pipeline on the public reads, namely fastp trimming at Q25 and MiXCR clone calling, and kept in-frame beta chains. CDR3 protein sequences are deduplicated, and each keeps its most common genes and DNA. TCRdb, not the authors, supplied the V and J calls. The sample data list about 19,000 distinct CDR3 sequences, and around 48% of these were observed just once. The biggest ten clones account for about a sixth of the sample.

On this clonotype: Its antigen is not yet known. Base qualities are missing; no much larger clone stands one base away.

The sample's treatment or condition label is to be understood as: roughly 10-day PBMC culture with coronavirus spike peptide pools or control peptides (ViraFEST assay). To expand antigen-specific T cells with peptide pools and then pick out the expanded clonotypes through TCR sequencing, the study relied on the ViraFEST assay. The positive SARS-CoV-2 PCR tests of the convalescent patients were dated from March to December 2020, before the Alpha, Beta and Delta variants emerged in the United States. Some 2 million PBMCs per well were cultured in IMDM with roughly 5% human AB serum and 8 to 10 IU/ml IL-2, plus 10 ug/ml peptide pools. Half of the culture medium was replaced with fresh IL-2-containing medium on days 3 and 7. CD4+ T cells were isolated after roughly 9 days of culture through negative selection using the EasySep CD4+ T cell isolation kit. Ficoll-Paque Plus gradient centrifugation was used to isolate PBMCs from whole blood, and the isolated PBMCs were then either used fresh or cryopreserved at -140C. Each culture condition was generally run in triplicate wells.

The junction shows trimming of 1 base on V and 3 bases on J, plus 10 bases between the germline ends. CDR1 and CDR2 are drawn from the germline V gene (reference sequence): LNHDA, SQIVND. The CDR3 runs 14 residues from the cysteine to the phenylalanine. The DNA shown is the 42-base CDR3, in frame from base 1. This specimen consisted of CD4+ T cells from blood, cultured in vitro, obtained before SARS-CoV-2 vaccination. The receptor was isolated from a human donor who had recovered from COVID-19. The rearrangement joined TRBV19 to TRBJ2-7, with TRBD1 as a weak D call on 6 bases. The DNA sequence is as follows: TGTGCCAGTAGTATAGGGCAGGGGAGCTACGAGCAGTACTTC. Its translation is CASSIGQGSYEQYF.